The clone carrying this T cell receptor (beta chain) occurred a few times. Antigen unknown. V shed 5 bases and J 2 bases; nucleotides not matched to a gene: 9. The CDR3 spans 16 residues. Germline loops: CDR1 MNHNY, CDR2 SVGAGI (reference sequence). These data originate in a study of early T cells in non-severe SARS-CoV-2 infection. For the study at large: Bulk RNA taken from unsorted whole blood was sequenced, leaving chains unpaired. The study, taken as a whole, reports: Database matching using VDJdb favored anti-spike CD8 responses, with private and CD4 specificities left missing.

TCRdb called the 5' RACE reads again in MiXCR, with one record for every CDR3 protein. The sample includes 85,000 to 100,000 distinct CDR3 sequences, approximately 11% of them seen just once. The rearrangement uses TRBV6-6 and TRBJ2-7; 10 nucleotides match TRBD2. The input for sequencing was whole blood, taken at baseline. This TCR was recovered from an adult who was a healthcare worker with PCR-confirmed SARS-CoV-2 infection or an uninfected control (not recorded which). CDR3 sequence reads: CASSGVSGGGTYEQYF. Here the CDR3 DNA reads TGTGCCAGCAGTGGGGTGAGCGGGGGGGGAACCTACGAGCAGTACTTC.